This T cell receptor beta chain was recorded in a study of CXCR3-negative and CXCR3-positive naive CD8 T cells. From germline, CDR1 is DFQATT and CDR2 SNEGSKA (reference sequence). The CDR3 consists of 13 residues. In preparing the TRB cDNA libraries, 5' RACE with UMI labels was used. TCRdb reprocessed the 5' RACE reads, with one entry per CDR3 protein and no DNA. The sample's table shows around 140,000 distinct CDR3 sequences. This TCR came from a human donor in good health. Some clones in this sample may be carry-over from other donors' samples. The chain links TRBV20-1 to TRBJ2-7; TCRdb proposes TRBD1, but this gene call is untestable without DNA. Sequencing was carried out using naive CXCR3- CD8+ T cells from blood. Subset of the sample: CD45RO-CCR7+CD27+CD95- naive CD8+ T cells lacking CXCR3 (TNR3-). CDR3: CSATGTGPAEQYF.